These T cell receptor beta chains were read from a single sample in a study of shared clonotypes between healthy human individuals. TCRdb's copy holds only in-frame clones and misses some; the assay was immunoSEQ multiplex PCR. Found here are roughly 550,000 clones, around 95% of them singletons; the top ten hold 0.11%. Source material: naive CD8+ T cells sorted from blood. The receptor set was obtained from a woman aged 25 to 45 in good health. Both conserved end residues are part of each CDR3. Each record gives: CDR3 DNA, CDR3 protein, V gene, J gene, D gene, clone size. The D gene is left open where the match is weak. For some rows the clone size is stated as once, few or many, or as a class when expanded; others skip it.

CDR3 DNA: TGTGCCAGTAGGGACAGGGGTTGGGAAAAACTGTTTTTT
CDR3 protein: CASRDRGWEKLFF
V gene: TRBV19
J gene: TRBJ1-4
D gene: TRBD1
clone size: .

CDR3 DNA: TGCGCCAGCAGCCATTTCTACAGGGGACTAGCGTACACCGGGGAGCTGTTTTTT
CDR3 protein: CASSHFYRGLAYTGELFF
V gene: TRBV4-1
J gene: TRBJ2-2
D gene: TRBD2
clone size: .

CDR3 DNA: TGTGCCAGCAGCTTAGATTTGGTCTGGGGGCGACAGGACTATGGCTACACCTTC
CDR3 protein: CASSLDLVWGRQDYGYTF
V gene: TRBV13
J gene: TRBJ1-2
D gene: .
clone size: .

CDR3 DNA: TGCGCCAGCAGCACGACAGAGAACACCGGGGAGCTGTTTTTT
CDR3 protein: CASSTTENTGELFF
V gene: TRBV5-1
J gene: TRBJ2-2
D gene: .
clone size: .

CDR3 DNA: TGTGCCAGCAGTTTTCTCCTCCAAGTCTACAATGAGCAGTTCTTC
CDR3 protein: CASSFLLQVYNEQFF
V gene: TRBV28
J gene: TRBJ2-1
D gene: .
clone size: .

CDR3 DNA: TGTGCCAGCAGCACCGGGAGCAGCACCTTGGATACGCAGTATTTT
CDR3 protein: CASSTGSSTLDTQYF
V gene: TRBV14
J gene: TRBJ2-3
D gene: .
clone size: .

CDR3 DNA: TGCAGCGTTGATCGGTCCCCGCCTTCCTACAATGAGCAGTTCTTC
CDR3 protein: CSVDRSPPSYNEQFF
V gene: TRBV29-1
J gene: TRBJ2-1
D gene: .
clone size: .

CDR3 DNA: TGTGCCAGCAGCTCACAGTTAGAGCAGTACTTC
CDR3 protein: CASSSQLEQYF
V gene: TRBV11-2
J gene: TRBJ2-7
D gene: .
clone size: once

CDR3 DNA: TGCAGTGCTCGACTAGATACGCAGTATTTT
CDR3 protein: CSARLDTQYF
V gene: TRBV20-1
J gene: TRBJ2-3
D gene: .
clone size: .

CDR3 DNA: TGTGCCAGCACTGGGGAAGGGGTTTATGAATCGGGGGCCCAGCATTTT
CDR3 protein: CASTGEGVYESGAQHF
V gene: TRBV28
J gene: TRBJ1-5
D gene: .
clone size: .

CDR3 DNA: TGTGCCAGCAGCTTAGGGACGGCAGGGGGGGAGCCCCAGCATTTT
CDR3 protein: CASSLGTAGGEPQHF
V gene: TRBV11-2
J gene: TRBJ1-5
D gene: TRBD1
clone size: .

CDR3 DNA: TGTGCCAGACGACTAGCGGGGGAGAATGAGCAGTTCTTC
CDR3 protein: CARRLAGENEQFF
V gene: TRBV9
J gene: TRBJ2-1
D gene: TRBD2
clone size: .

CDR3 DNA: TGCGCCAGCAGCCAAGAACTGGACACTGAAGCTTTCTTT
CDR3 protein: CASSQELDTEAFF
V gene: TRBV4-1
J gene: TRBJ1-1
D gene: .
clone size: .

CDR3 DNA: TGTGCCAGCAGTTCGGTGACCGGGTCCTACGAGCAGTACTTC
CDR3 protein: CASSSVTGSYEQYF
V gene: TRBV27
J gene: TRBJ2-7
D gene: .
clone size: .

CDR3 DNA: TGTGCCAGCCGGTTGGCTGGCAGACTCCTCAATCAGCCCCAGCATTTT
CDR3 protein: CASRLAGRLLNQPQHF
V gene: TRBV19
J gene: TRBJ1-5
D gene: .
clone size: .

CDR3 DNA: TGTGCCAGCAGCTTAGAGTACGGACGGAATTACGAGCAGTACTTC
CDR3 protein: CASSLEYGRNYEQYF
V gene: TRBV11-3
J gene: TRBJ2-7
D gene: .
clone size: once

CDR3 DNA: TGTGCCAGCAGCCCGGAAGGGTACGAGCAGTACTTC
CDR3 protein: CASSPEGYEQYF
V gene: TRBV14
J gene: TRBJ2-7
D gene: .
clone size: .

CDR3 DNA: TGTGCCAGCACTTTCGGGACTGACTATGGCTACACCTTC
CDR3 protein: CASTFGTDYGYTF
V gene: TRBV9
J gene: TRBJ1-2
D gene: .
clone size: .

CDR3 DNA: TGTGCCAGCAGCGTAGCGAGCAGTGAGCAGTTCTTC
CDR3 protein: CASSVASSEQFF
V gene: TRBV9
J gene: TRBJ2-1
D gene: .
clone size: .

CDR3 DNA: TGTGCCAGCAGTTCCAAATTTGGCGGGAGGGGGTACAATGAGCAGTTCTTC
CDR3 protein: CASSSKFGGRGYNEQFF
V gene: TRBV27
J gene: TRBJ2-1
D gene: TRBD2
clone size: .

CDR3 DNA: TGTGCCAGCAGCGCCGGAGAAGGGACTGAAGCTTTCTTT
CDR3 protein: CASSAGEGTEAFF
V gene: TRBV9
J gene: TRBJ1-1
D gene: .
clone size: once

CDR3 DNA: TGCGCCAGCAGCTGGACAGGGTCCTATGGCTACACCTTC
CDR3 protein: CASSWTGSYGYTF
V gene: TRBV5-1
J gene: TRBJ1-2
D gene: TRBD1
clone size: .

CDR3 DNA: TGTGCCAGTACCGTCGAGGACCCTGACTCTGGAAACACCATATATTTT
CDR3 protein: CASTVEDPDSGNTIYF
V gene: TRBV19
J gene: TRBJ1-3
D gene: .
clone size: .

CDR3 DNA: TGTGCCAGCAGCGTAGGGGGACAAGGGTCAATTAATGAGCAGTTCTTC
CDR3 protein: CASSVGGQGSINEQFF
V gene: TRBV9
J gene: TRBJ2-1
D gene: .
clone size: .